Each of the 10 T cell receptor beta chains below was sequenced from the same sample in a study of shared clonotypes between healthy human individuals. Data came from immunoSEQ multiplex PCR; TCRdb stores just in-frame clones and leaves some out. The sample includes 2 million to 2.5 million clones, roughly 92% of them seen just once. Sequences were obtained from naive CD4+ T cells from PBMCs. Subset of the sample: CD45RA+ positively selected. These receptors were collected from a man younger than 35 in good health. Some clones in this sample may be carry-over from other donors' samples.

The chain is built from TRBV20-1 and TRBJ2-1; D gene unclear. Trimming shortened V by 6 bases and J by 8 bases, and 11 bases separated the two germline ends. The CDR3 is 11 amino acids. In germline, CDR1 is DFQATT, CDR2 SNEGSKA (reference sequence). Here the CDR3 reads CSAGTAHEQFF. The CDR3, as DNA: TGCAGTGCCGGAACAGCACATGAGCAGTTCTTC.

V gene TRBV5-4 combines with J gene TRBJ2-7; a possible D gene is TRBD2 (5 bases). V shed 5 bases and J shed 1 base, with 16 bases lying between them. CDR1 and CDR2 from the germline V gene are SGHNT and YYREEE (reference sequence). This CDR3 comprises 15 residues. CDR3 sequence reads: CASSRRGYDSYEQYF. The CDR3 nucleotides are TGTGCCAGCAGTAGGAGAGGGTACGATTCCTACGAGCAGTACTTC.

V gene TRBV28 combines with J gene TRBJ1-2; a weak D match, TRBD1 (6 bases). The CDR3 totals 17 residues. With 5 bases removed from V and 4 bases from J, the gap between germline ends came to 23 bases. Germline CDR1 and CDR2: MDHEN and SYDVKM. CDR3 residues: CASSGSPGGQGVYGYTF. CDR3 DNA sequence: TGTGCCAGCAGTGGTAGTCCGGGGGGGCAAGGGGTCTATGGCTACACCTTC.

The chain combines TRBV27 with TRBJ2-2; maybe TRBD1 (6 bases). There are 14 residues in the CDR3. The germline V gene encodes CDR1 MNHEY and CDR2 SMNVEV (reference sequence). V dropped 5 bases and J dropped 6 bases, with 13 bases sitting between them. CDR3 sequence reads: CASSTTGIAGELFF. The CDR3 DNA reads TGTGCCAGCAGTACGACAGGAATTGCCGGGGAGCTGTTTTTT.

Note on this clone: The same CDR3 arises from other DNA sequences in this sample as well. The rearrangement links TRBV7-2 to TRBJ2-7; no clear D gene. The germline CDR1 and CDR2 sequences are SGHTA and FQGNSA. CDR3 length: 13 residues. V lost 5 bases and J lost 1, with 9 bases in between. CDR3 bases: TGTGCCAGCAGCCCCCGAACGTCCTACGAGCAGTACTTC. This sequence encodes CASSPRTSYEQYF.

V and J are TRBV28 and TRBJ1-4; TRBD1 is a possible D gene (6 bases). The CDR3 contains 15 residues. Germline CDR1 MDHEN, CDR2 SYDVKM. Trimming shortened V by 6 bases and J by 0 bases, and 11 bases separated the two germline ends. DNA of the CDR3: TGTGCCAGCAGAGCAGGGGAGGCAACTAATGAAAAACTGTTTTTT. Its translation: CASRAGEATNEKLFF.

The gene calls are TRBV9 and TRBJ2-6, with TRBD1 identical over 9 bases. CDR1 SGDLS and CDR2 YYNGEE come from the germline V gene. V lost 0 bases to trimming and J lost 2 bases; unmatched junction nucleotides: 12. This CDR3 has 20 amino acids. Written as DNA, the CDR3 is TGTGCCAGCAGCGTAGCCCTAGGGGGGACAGGGAGGCCTGGGGCCAACGTCCTGACTTTC. It translates to CASSVALGGTGRPGANVLTF.

The rearrangement joins TRBV5-5 to TRBJ1-2; no clear D gene. Deletions cut 3 bases from V and 8 bases from J, with 23 bases between. Germline V gene data show CDR1 as SGHKS and CDR2 as YYEKEE (reference sequence). This CDR3 comprises 16 residues. CDR3 bases: TGTGCCAGCAGCTCCCCGAATGCGCCGATGGTATTGGGCTACACCTTC. It encodes CASSSPNAPMVLGYTF.

V is TRBV19 and J is TRBJ1-1; D may be TRBD1 (6 bases). This CDR3 is built from 17 residues. Deletions cut 8 bases from V and 0 bases from J, with 22 bases between. Per germline, CDR1 LNHDA and CDR2 SQIVND (reference sequence). This chain's CDR3 is CASGRTEGGRMNTEAFF. The CDR3 DNA is TGTGCCAGTGGTCGGACAGAAGGGGGGAGAATGAACACTGAAGCTTTCTTT. The full variable domain, in which reference TRBV19 and TRBJ1-1 provide the parts outside the CDR3, is DGGITQSPKYLFRKEGQNVTLSCEQNLNHDAMYWYRQDPGQGLRLIYYSQIVNDFQKGDIAEGYSVSREKKESFPLTVTSAQKNPTAFYLCASGRTEGGRMNTEAFFGQGTRLTVV.

CDR3 protein: CASSLGGVWTEAFF. DNA of the CDR3: TGTGCCAGCAGTTTAGGGGGGGTATGGACTGAAGCTTTCTTT. V usage is TRBV28 and J usage is TRBJ1-1; TRBD1 might be the D (5 bases). The V gene's germline CDR1 is MDHEN and CDR2 SYDVKM. The CDR3 has 14 amino acids. Trimming stripped 2 bases from V and 5 bases from J, with 12 bases between.